This TCR beta chain was obtained from a study of blood T cell repertoires in COVID-19. Generated by immunoSEQ multiplex PCR, the TCRdb table keeps only in-frame clones and is missing some. The sample lists roughly 100,000 clones, roughly nine tenths occurring once. From germline, CDR1 is SGHTA and CDR2 FQGTGA. Trimming left V 3 bases short and J 3 bases short, with 15 bases between. This CDR3 is 15 amino acids long. What was sequenced was peripheral blood. The clonotype comes from a woman older than 75 in a cohort sampled during active COVID-19. The chain uses TRBV7-3 and TRBJ2-7; D is perhaps TRBD1 (5 bases). CDR3 DNA sequence: TGTGCCAGCAGCTTCCCAGGGAAATTAGTCTACGAGCAGTACTTC. Translated, it gives CASSFPGKLVYEQYF.